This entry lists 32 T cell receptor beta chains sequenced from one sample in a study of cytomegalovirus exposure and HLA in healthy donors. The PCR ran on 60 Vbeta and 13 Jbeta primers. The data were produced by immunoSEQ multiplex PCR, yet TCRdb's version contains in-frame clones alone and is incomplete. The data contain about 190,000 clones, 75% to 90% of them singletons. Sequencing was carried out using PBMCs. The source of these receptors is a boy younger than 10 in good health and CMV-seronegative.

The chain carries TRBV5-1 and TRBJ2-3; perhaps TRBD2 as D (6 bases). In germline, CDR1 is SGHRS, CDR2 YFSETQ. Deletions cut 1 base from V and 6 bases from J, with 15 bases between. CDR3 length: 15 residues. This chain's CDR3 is CASSLFNRREDTQYF. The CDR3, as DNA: TGCGCCAGCAGCTTGTTCAACAGACGGGAGGATACGCAGTATTTT. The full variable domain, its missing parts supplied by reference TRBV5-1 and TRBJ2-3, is KAGVTQTPRYLIKTRGQQVTLSCSPISGHRSVSWYQQTPGQGLQFLFEYFSETQRNKGNFPGRFSGRQFSNSRSEMNVSTLELGDSALYLCASSLFNRREDTQYFGPGTRLTVL.

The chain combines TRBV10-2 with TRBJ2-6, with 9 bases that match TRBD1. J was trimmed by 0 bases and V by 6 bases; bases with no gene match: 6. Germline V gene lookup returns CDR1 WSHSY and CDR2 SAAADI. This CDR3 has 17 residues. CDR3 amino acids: CASRPTGGHSGANVLTF. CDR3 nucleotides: TGCGCCAGCAGACCGACAGGGGGACACTCTGGGGCCAACGTCCTGACTTTC.

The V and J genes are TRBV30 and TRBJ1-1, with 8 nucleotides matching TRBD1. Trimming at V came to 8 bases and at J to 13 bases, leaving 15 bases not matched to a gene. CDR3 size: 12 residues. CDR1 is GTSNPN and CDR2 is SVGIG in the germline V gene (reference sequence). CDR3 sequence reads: CAGNGRGDRGFF. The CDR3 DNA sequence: TGTGCCGGAAACGGGCGGGGAGACAGGGGTTTCTTT.

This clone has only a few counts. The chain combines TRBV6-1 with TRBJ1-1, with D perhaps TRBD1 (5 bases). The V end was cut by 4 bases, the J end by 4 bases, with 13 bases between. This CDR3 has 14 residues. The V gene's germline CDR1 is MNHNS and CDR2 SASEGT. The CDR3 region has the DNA TGTGCCAGCAGTGTGTTAGGGGTGGTCACTGAAGCTTTCTTT. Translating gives CASSVLGVVTEAFF.

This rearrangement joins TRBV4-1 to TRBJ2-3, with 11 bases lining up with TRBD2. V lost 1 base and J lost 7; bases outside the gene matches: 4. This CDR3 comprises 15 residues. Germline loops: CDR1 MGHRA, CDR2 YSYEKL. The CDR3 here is CASSQGLAGPNTQYF. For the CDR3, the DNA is TGCGCCAGCAGCCAAGGACTAGCGGGACCCAATACGCAGTATTTT.

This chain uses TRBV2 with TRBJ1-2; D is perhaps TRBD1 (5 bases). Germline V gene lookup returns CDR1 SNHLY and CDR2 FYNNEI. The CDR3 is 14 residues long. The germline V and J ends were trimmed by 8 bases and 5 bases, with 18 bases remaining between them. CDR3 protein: CASPDSNPLYGYTF. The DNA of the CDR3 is TGTGCCAGCCCTGACAGTAACCCCCTTTATGGCTACACCTTC.

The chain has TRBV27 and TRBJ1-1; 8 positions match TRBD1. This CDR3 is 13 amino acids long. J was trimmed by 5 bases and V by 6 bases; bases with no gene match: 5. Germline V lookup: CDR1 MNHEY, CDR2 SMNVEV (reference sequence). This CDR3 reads CASSTTGGTEAFF. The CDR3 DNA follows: TGTGCCAGCAGCACCACAGGGGGGACTGAAGCTTTCTTT.

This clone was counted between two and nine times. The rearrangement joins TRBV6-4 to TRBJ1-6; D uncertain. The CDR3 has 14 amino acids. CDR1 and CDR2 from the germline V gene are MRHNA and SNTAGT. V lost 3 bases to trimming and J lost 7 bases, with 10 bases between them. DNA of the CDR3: TGTGCCAGCAGTGAACAGTTTAGGAATTCACCCCTCCACTTT. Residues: CASSEQFRNSPLHF.

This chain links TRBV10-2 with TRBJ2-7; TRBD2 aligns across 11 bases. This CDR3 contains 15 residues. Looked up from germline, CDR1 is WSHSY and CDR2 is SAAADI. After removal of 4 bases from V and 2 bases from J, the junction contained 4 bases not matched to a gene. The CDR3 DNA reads TGCGCCAGCAGTGTGGCTAGCGGGGGGCCCTACGAGCAGTACTTC. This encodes CASSVASGGPYEQYF.

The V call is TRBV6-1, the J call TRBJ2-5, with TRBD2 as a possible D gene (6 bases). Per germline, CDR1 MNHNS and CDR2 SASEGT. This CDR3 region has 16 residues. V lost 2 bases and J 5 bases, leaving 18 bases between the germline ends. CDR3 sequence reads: CASSEKDGGGGETQYF. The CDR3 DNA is TGTGCCAGCAGTGAAAAGGATGGGGGTGGGGGGGAGACCCAGTACTTC.

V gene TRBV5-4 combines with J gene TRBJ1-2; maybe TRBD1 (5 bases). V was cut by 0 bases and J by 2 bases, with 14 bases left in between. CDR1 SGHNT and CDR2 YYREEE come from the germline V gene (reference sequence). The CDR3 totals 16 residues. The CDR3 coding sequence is TGTGCCAGCAGCTTGGGACAGATCCAGGGAAACTATGGCTACACCTTC. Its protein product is CASSLGQIQGNYGYTF.

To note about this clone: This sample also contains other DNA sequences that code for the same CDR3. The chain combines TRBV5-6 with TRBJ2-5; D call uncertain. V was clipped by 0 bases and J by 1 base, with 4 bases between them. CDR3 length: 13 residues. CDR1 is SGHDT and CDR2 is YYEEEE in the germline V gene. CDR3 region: CASSLASQETQYF. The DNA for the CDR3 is TGTGCCAGCAGCTTGGCCAGCCAAGAGACCCAGTACTTC.

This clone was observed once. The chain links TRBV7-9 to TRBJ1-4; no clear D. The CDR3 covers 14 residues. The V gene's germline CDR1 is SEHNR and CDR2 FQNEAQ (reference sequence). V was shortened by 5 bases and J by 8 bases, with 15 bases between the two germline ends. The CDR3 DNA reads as TGTGCCAGCAGCCCGGTGGACGGGGAGGAAAAACTGTTTTTT. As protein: CASSPVDGEEKLFF.

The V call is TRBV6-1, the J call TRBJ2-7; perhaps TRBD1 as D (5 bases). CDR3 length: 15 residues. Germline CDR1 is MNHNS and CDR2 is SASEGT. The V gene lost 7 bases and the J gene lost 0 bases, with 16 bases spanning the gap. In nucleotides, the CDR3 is TGTGCCAGCATGAGTGCGCAGGGTCCCTCCTACGAGCAGTACTTC. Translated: CASMSAQGPSYEQYF.

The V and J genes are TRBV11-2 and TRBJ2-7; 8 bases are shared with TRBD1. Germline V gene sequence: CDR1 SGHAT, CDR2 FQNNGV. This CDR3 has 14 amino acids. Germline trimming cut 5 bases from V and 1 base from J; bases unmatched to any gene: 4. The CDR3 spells CASSTDRGSYEQYF. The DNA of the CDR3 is TGTGCCAGCAGCACCGACAGGGGTTCCTACGAGCAGTACTTC.

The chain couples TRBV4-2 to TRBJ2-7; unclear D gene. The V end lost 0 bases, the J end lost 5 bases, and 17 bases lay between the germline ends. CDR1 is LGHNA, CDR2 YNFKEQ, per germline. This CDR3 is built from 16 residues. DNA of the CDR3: TGTGCCAGCAGCCAAGAAGACCGCCGGGTCCCCCACGAGCAGTACTTC. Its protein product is CASSQEDRRVPHEQYF.

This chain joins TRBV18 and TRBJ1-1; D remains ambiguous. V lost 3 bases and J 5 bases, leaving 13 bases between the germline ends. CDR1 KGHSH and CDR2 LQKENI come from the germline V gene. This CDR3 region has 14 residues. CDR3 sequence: CASSPYLGSTEAFF. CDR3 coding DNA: TGTGCCAGCTCACCTTATCTGGGCTCGACTGAAGCTTTCTTT.

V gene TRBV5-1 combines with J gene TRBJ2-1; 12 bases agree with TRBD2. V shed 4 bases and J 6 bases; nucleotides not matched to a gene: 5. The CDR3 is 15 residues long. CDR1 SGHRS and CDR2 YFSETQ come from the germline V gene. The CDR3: CASSQTSGRGNEQFF. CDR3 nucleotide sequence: TGCGCCAGCAGCCAGACTAGCGGGAGAGGCAATGAGCAGTTCTTC.

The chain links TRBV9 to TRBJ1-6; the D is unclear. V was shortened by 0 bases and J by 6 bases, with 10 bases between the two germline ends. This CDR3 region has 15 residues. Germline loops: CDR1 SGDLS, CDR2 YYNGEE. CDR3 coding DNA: TGTGCCAGCAGCGTAGGGATAGAGGGTAATTCACCCCTCCACTTT. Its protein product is CASSVGIEGNSPLHF.

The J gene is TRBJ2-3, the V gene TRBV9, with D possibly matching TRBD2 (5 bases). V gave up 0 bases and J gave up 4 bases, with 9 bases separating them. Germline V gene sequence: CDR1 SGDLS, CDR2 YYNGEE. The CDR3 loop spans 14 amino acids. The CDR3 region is CASSVAAGPDTQYF. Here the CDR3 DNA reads TGTGCCAGCAGCGTAGCTGCGGGTCCAGATACGCAGTATTTT.

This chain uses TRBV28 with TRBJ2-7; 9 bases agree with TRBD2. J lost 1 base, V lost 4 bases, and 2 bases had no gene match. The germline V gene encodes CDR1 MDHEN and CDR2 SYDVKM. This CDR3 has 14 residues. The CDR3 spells CASSWSGRSYEQYF. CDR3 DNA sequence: TGTGCCAGCAGTTGGAGCGGGAGGTCCTACGAGCAGTACTTC. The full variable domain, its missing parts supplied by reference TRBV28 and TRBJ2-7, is DVKVTQSSRYLVKRTGEKVFLECVQDMDHENMFWYRQDPGLGLRLIYFSYDVKMKEKGDIPEGYSVSREKKERFSLILESASTNQTSMYLCASSWSGRSYEQYFGPGTRLTVT.

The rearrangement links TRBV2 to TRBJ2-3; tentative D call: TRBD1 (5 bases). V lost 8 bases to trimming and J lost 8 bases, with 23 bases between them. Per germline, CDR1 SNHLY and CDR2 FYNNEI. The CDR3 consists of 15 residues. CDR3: CASRVSSSVRGTQYF. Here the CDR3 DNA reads TGTGCCAGCCGAGTCTCGTCTTCAGTTAGGGGTACGCAGTATTTT.

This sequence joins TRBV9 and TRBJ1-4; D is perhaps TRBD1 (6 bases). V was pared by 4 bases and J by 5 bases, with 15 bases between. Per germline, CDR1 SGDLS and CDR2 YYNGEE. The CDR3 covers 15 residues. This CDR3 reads CASSPYREGNEKLFF. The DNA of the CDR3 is TGTGCCAGCAGCCCTTACAGGGAGGGCAATGAAAAACTGTTTTTT.

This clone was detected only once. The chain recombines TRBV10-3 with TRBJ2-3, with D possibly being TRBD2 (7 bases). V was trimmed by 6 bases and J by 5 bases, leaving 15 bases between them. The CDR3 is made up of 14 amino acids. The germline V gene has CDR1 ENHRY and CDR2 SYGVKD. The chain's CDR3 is CAISPQGGGDTQYF. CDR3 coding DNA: TGTGCCATCAGCCCACAGGGAGGGGGAGATACGCAGTATTTT.

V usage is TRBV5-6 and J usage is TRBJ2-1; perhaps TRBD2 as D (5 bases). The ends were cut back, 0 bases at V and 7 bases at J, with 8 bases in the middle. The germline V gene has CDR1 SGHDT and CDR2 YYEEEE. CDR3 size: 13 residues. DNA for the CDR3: TGTGCCAGCAGCTTGGCCCGGGGTAATGAGCAGTTCTTC. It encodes CASSLARGNEQFF.

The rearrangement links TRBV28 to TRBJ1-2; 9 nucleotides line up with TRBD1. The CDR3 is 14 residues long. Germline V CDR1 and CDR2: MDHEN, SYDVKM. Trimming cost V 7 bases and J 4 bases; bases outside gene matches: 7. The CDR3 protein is CASKLQGASYGYTF. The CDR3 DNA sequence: TGTGCCAGCAAACTACAGGGGGCGTCCTATGGCTACACCTTC.

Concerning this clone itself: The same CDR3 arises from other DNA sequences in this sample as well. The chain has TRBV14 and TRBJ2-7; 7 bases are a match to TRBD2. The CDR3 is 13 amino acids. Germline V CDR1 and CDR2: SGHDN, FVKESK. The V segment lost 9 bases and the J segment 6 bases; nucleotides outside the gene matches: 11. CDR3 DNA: TGTGCCAGTACCGGACAACCGGGAGGCGAGCAGTACTTC. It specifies CASTGQPGGEQYF. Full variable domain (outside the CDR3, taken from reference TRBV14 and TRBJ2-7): EAGVTQFPSHSVIEKGQTVTLRCDPISGHDNLYWYRRVMGKEIKFLLHFVKESKQDESGMPNNRFLAERTGGTYSTLKVQPAELEDSGVYFCASTGQPGGEQYFGPGTRLTVT.

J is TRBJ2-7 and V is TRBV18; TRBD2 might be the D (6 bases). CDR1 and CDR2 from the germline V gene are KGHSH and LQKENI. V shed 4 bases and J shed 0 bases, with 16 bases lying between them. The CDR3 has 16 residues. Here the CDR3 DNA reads TGTGCCAGCTCACTAACCGGGACTGGGAGCTCCTACGAGCAGTACTTC. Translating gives CASSLTGTGSSYEQYF.

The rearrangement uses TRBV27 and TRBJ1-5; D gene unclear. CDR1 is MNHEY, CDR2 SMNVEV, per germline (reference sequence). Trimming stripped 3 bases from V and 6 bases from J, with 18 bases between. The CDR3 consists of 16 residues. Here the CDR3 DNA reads TGTGCCAGCAGTTTTAAATCCCTCCCCTCCTTTCAGCCCCAGCATTTT. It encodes CASSFKSLPSFQPQHF.

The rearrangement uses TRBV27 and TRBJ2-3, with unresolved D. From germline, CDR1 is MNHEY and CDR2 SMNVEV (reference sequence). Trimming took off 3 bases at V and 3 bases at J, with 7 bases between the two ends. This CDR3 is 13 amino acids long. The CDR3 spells CASSFARTDTQYF. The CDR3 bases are TGTGCCAGCAGTTTTGCGAGAACAGATACGCAGTATTTT.

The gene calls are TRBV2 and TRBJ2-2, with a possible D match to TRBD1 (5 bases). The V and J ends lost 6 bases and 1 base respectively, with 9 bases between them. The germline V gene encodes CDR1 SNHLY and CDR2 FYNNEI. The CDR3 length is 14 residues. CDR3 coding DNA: TGTGCCAGCAGGAGCACAGGGAACACCGGGGAGCTGTTTTTT. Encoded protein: CASRSTGNTGELFF.

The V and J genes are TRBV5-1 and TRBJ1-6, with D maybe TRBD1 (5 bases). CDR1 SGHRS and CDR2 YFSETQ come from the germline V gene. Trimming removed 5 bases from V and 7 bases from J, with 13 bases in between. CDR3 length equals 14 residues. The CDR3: CASRGGDANSPLHF. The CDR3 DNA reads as TGCGCCAGCAGGGGAGGGGACGCGAATTCACCCCTCCACTTT.